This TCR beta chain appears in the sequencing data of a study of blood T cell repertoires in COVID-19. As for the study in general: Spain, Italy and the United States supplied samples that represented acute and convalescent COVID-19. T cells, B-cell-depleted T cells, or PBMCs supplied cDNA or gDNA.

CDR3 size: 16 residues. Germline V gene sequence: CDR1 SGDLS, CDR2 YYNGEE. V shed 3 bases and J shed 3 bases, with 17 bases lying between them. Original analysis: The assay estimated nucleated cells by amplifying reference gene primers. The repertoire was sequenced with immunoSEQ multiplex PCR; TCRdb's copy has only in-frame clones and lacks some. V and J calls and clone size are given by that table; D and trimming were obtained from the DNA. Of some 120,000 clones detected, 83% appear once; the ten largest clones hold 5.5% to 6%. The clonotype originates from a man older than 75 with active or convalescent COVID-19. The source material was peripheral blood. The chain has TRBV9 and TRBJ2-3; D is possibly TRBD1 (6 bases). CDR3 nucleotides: TGTGCCAGCAGCGCGAGGGGACACCAAGAGACAGATACGCAGTATTTT. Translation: CASSARGHQETDTQYF.